Following are 23 T cell receptor beta chains from one sample sequenced in a study of T cell repertoires in cytomegalovirus infection. A single record per CDR3 protein comes from TCRdb applying MiXCR to the reads. The sample has fewer than 1,000,000 distinct CDR3 sequences, roughly a third seen once. Antigens for these TCRs are unknown. Sequenced here: cultured CD8+ T cells from PBMCs, sampled from culture after CMV antigen stimulation. The receptors derive from a human donor in good health (CMV status not recorded). Some clones in this sample may be carry-over from other donors' samples.

The V gene is TRBV27, the J gene TRBJ2-3, with 11 bases identical to TRBD2. The CDR3 is 16 residues long. Trimming at V came to 7 bases and at J to 0 bases, leaving 6 bases not matched to a gene. Germline V lookup: CDR1 MNHEY, CDR2 SMNVEV (reference sequence). The CDR3 nucleotides read TGTGCCAGCACCCCACTAGCGGGGGACAGCACAGATACGCAGTATTTT. Translated: CASTPLAGDSTDTQYF.

The V call is TRBV9, the J call TRBJ1-2; no clear D gene. CDR1 SGDLS and CDR2 YYNGEE come from the germline V gene. V was clipped by 6 bases and J by 4 bases, with 10 bases between them. The CDR3 covers 12 residues. The CDR3 DNA reads as TGTGCCAGCACTGCAGGAACCTATGGCTACACCTTC. Its protein product is CASTAGTYGYTF.

This clonotype was seen repeatedly, ten times or more. V usage is TRBV7-6 and J usage is TRBJ2-1, with 13 positions matching TRBD2. The germline V gene has CDR1 SGHVS and CDR2 FNYEAQ. Unmatched junction bases numbered 11, after V lost 3 bases and J lost 0 bases. The CDR3 runs 20 residues. The CDR3 loop is CASSFGGLAGKTSSYNEQFF. In DNA, the CDR3 is TGTGCCAGCAGCTTTGGGGGACTAGCGGGGAAAACGAGCTCCTACAATGAGCAGTTCTTC. Full variable domain (missing parts from reference TRBV7-6 and TRBJ2-1): GAGVSQSPRYKVTKRGQDVALRCDPISGHVSLYWYRQALGQGPEFLTYFNYEAQQDKSGLPNDRFSAERPEGSISTLTIQRTEQRDSAMYRCASSFGGLAGKTSSYNEQFFGPGTRLTVL.

This clonotype was seen a few times. The chain carries TRBV15 and TRBJ2-2, with TRBD1 matching over 8 bases. Losses at the gene ends were 3 bases for V and 0 bases for J; bases not matched to a gene: 3. CDR1 LNHNV and CDR2 YYDKDF come from the germline V gene (reference sequence). The length of the CDR3 is 16 residues. CDR3 coding DNA: TGTGCCACCAGCAGCGACAGGGGCGCGAACACCGGGGAGCTGTTTTTT. It codes for CATSSDRGANTGELFF.

This clonotype occurred a few times. This chain connects TRBV7-3 to TRBJ2-5; D uncertain. The CDR3 totals 13 residues. Trimming removed 5 bases from V and 2 bases from J, with 9 bases in between. CDR1 SGHTA and CDR2 FQGTGA come from the germline V gene. CDR3 sequence: CASSPTVQETQYF. CDR3 coding DNA: TGTGCCAGCAGCCCGACTGTACAAGAGACCCAGTACTTC.

V and J are TRBV9 and TRBJ2-3; possible D gene TRBD2, 6 bases. The CDR3 runs 15 residues. From germline, CDR1 is SGDLS and CDR2 YYNGEE. Between the trimmed V and J ends, which lost 0 bases and 4 bases, there was a span of 12 bases. CDR3: CASSVGRERSDTQYF. DNA of the CDR3: TGTGCCAGCAGCGTAGGACGGGAGCGATCAGATACGCAGTATTTT. The variable domain in full, with the rest retrieved from reference TRBV9 and TRBJ2-3, is DSGVTQTPKHLITATGQRVTLRCSPRSGDLSVYWYQQSLDQGLQFLIQYYNGEERAKGNILERFSAQQFPDLHSELNLSSLELGDSALYFCASSVGRERSDTQYFGPGTRLTVL.

The chain combines TRBV27 with TRBJ1-2; D remains ambiguous. The CDR3 is 14 amino acids. V was trimmed by 5 bases and J by 5 bases, leaving 15 bases between them. CDR1 is MNHEY and CDR2 is SMNVEV in the germline V gene (reference sequence). For the CDR3, the DNA is TGTGCCAGCAGTCCGATTTCGCCCCCATATGGCTACACCTTC. Protein: CASSPISPPYGYTF.

The chain employs TRBV6-5 and TRBJ2-3; 9 nucleotides align to TRBD1. V shed 6 bases, J shed 4 bases, and the junction held 8 bases outside the gene matches. CDR1 is MNHEY, CDR2 SVGAGI, per germline. This CDR3 has 15 residues. CDR3 bases: TGTGCCAGCAGCTTGGGACAGGGATTGCCAGATACGCAGTATTTT. Translating it yields CASSLGQGLPDTQYF.

The sample holds a few counts of this clonotype. CDR3 region: CASSYSVRGELFF. The CDR3 bases are TGTGCCAGCAGTTACTCGGTGCGGGGGGAGCTGTTTTTT. The V and J genes are TRBV6-5 and TRBJ2-2; D unresolved. V lost 0 bases and J lost 8, with 7 bases in between. The CDR3 spans 13 residues. Germline V gives CDR1 MNHEY, CDR2 SVGAGI.

The V call is TRBV15, the J call TRBJ1-5; D unresolved. The CDR3 extends over 12 amino acids. The germline V and J ends were trimmed by 3 bases and 5 bases, with 5 bases remaining between them. Germline assignment: CDR1 LNHNV and CDR2 YYDKDF (reference sequence). CDR3 sequence reads: CATSSNYQPQHF. The CDR3 nucleotides are TGTGCCACCAGCAGTAATTATCAGCCCCAGCATTTT.

The V call is TRBV6-6, the J call TRBJ1-2; D not certain. The CDR3 has 14 amino acids. Germline loops: CDR1 MNHNY, CDR2 SVGAGI (reference sequence). Deletions cut 7 bases from V and 4 bases from J, with 16 bases between. Here the CDR3 reads CASTTEGVVYGYTF. The CDR3 DNA reads TGTGCCAGCACCACCGAGGGAGTAGTCTATGGCTACACCTTC.

The rearrangement uses TRBV11-2 and TRBJ2-5; D possibly uses TRBD1 or TRBD2 (6 bases each). The germline CDR1 and CDR2 sequences are SGHAT and FQNNGV. Trimming stripped 1 base from V and 6 bases from J, with 12 bases between. CDR3 length equals 14 residues. The CDR3 region has the DNA TGTGCCAGCAGCTTAGGGGGGGCCGGCAAGACCCAGTACTTC. Amino acid sequence: CASSLGGAGKTQYF.

This clonotype was observed at least ten times. CDR3 residues: CASLRGRGNEQFF. The CDR3, as DNA: TGTGCCAGCCTCAGGGGTAGGGGTAATGAGCAGTTCTTC. The chain joins TRBV7-6 to TRBJ2-1, with a weak D call TRBD1 (6 bases). The CDR3 extends over 13 amino acids. Trimming left V 8 bases short and J 7 bases short, with 15 bases between. CDR1 is SGHVS and CDR2 is FNYEAQ in the germline V gene.

This clonotype showed up just a few times. The chain has TRBV6-5 and TRBJ2-1, with TRBD2 matching 7 bases. Germline CDR1 is MNHEY and CDR2 is SVGAGI. The CDR3 is 15 residues long. Trimming cost V 4 bases and J 4 bases; bases outside gene matches: 7. CDR3 in amino acids: CASSSRLALYNEQFF. In nucleotides, the CDR3 is TGTGCCAGCAGTTCAAGACTAGCCCTTTACAATGAGCAGTTCTTC.

This clonotype occurred a few times. The genes are TRBV12-3 or TRBV12-4 and TRBJ2-2; D may be TRBD1 (5 bases). Between the trimmed V and J ends, which lost 5 bases and 0 bases, there was a span of 7 bases. The CDR3 runs to 14 residues. CDR3 in DNA: TGTGCCAGCAGTCGGACACCGAACACCGGGGAGCTGTTTTTT. Its translation: CASSRTPNTGELFF.

There are many counts of this clonotype. DNA of the CDR3: TGTGCCAGCAGCTTACTAGGGGACGAGCAGTACTTC. This gives the protein CASSLLGDEQYF. The chain carries TRBV7-6 and TRBJ2-7; D possibly corresponds to TRBD1 (5 bases). This CDR3 spans 12 amino acids. V was trimmed by 2 bases and J by 5 bases, leaving 7 bases between them. Germline CDR1 reads SGHVS; CDR2 reads FNYEAQ.

This clonotype was counted many times. The gene calls are TRBV7-2 and TRBJ2-1; D possibly corresponds to TRBD2 (6 bases). The CDR3 covers 15 residues. V was clipped by 4 bases and J by 1 base, with 11 bases between them. CDR1 SGHTA and CDR2 FQGNSA come from the germline V gene. The CDR3 sequence: CASSSQAGSYNEQFF. The CDR3 DNA is TGTGCCAGCAGCTCCCAAGCGGGTTCCTACAATGAGCAGTTCTTC.

This clonotype was detected a few times. This chain uses TRBV7-8 with TRBJ2-7; D not certain. The ends were cut back, 7 bases at V and 2 bases at J, with 15 bases in the middle. Germline-derived CDR1 and CDR2 are SGHVS and FQNEAQ. This CDR3 contains 14 residues. The CDR3 loop is CASTSTRLAYEQYF. In DNA form, the CDR3 reads TGTGCCAGCACCTCTACCCGCCTCGCCTACGAGCAGTACTTC.

This clonotype was seen a handful of times. The gene calls are TRBV10-1 and TRBJ1-4; D unclear. Germline V lookup: CDR1 WNHNN, CDR2 SYGVQD (reference sequence). This CDR3 spans 15 amino acids. V was clipped by 3 bases and J by 5 bases, with 13 bases between them. The chain's CDR3 is CASSESFRANEKLFF. The CDR3 DNA sequence: TGCGCCAGCAGTGAATCGTTTAGGGCGAATGAAAAACTGTTTTTT.

This clonotype occurred once. V is TRBV7-9 and J is TRBJ1-5; no clear D gene. The CDR3 extends over 19 amino acids. V lost 1 base, J lost 4 bases, and 23 bases lay in between. Germline CDR1 is SEHNR and CDR2 is FQNEAQ (reference sequence). For the CDR3, the DNA is TGTGCCAGCAGCTTAGAAGGGTCGCGAGCCCCTCGATTTAATCAGCCCCAGCATTTT. Translation gives CASSLEGSRAPRFNQPQHF.

This clonotype was observed a few times. The CDR3 is CASSQTDRGHQPQHF. CDR3 sequence (DNA): TGCGCCAGCAGCCAAACGGACAGGGGGCATCAGCCCCAGCATTTT. The genes are TRBV4-1 and TRBJ1-5; 11 bases fit TRBD1. Trimming at V came to 2 bases and at J to 5 bases, leaving 2 bases not matched to a gene. The CDR3 sequence is 15 residues long. The germline gives CDR1 MGHRA, CDR2 YSYEKL.

The chain joins TRBV7-9 to TRBJ1-1, with a weak D call TRBD1 (5 bases). CDR1 is SEHNR, CDR2 FQNEAQ, per germline (reference sequence). V was clipped by 5 bases and J by 1 base, with 17 bases between them. This CDR3 is built from 16 residues. The CDR3 here is CASSRRDGPPNTEAFF. CDR3 in DNA: TGTGCCAGCAGCCGTCGGGACGGCCCTCCGAACACTGAAGCTTTCTTT. Combining the CDR3 with reference TRBV7-9 and TRBJ1-1 gives the whole variable domain DTGVSQNPRHKITKRGQNVTFRCDPISEHNRLYWYRQTLGQGPEFLTYFQNEAQLEKSRLLSDRFSAERPKGSFSTLEIQRTEQGDSAMYLCASSRRDGPPNTEAFFGQGTRLTVV.

The chain is built from TRBV12-3 or TRBV12-4 and TRBJ2-2, with D tentatively TRBD1 (6 bases). The CDR3 length is 16 residues. V lost 6 bases and J 0 bases, leaving 14 bases between the germline ends. CDR3 loop: CASRSTGVANTGELFF. CDR3 nucleotide sequence: TGTGCCAGCAGGTCGACAGGAGTCGCGAACACCGGGGAGCTGTTTTTT.